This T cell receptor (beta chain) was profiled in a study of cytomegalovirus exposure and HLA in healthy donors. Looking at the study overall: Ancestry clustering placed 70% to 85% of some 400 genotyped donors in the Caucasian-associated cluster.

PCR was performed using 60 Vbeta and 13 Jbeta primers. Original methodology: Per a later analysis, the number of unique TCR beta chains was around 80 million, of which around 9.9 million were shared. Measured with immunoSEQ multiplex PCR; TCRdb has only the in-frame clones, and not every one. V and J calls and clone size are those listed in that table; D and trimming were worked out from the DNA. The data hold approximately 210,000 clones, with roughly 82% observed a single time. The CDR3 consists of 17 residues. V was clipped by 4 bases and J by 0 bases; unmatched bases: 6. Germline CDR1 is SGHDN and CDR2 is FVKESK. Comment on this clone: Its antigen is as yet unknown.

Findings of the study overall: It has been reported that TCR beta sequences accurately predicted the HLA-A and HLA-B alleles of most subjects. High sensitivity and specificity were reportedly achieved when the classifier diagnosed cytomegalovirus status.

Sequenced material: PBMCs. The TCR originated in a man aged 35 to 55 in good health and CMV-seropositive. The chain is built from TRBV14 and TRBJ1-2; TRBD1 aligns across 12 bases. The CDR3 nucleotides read TGTGCCAGCAGCCCCTGGGACAGGGGGCGGCCTAACTATGGCTACACCTTC. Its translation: CASSPWDRGRPNYGYTF.